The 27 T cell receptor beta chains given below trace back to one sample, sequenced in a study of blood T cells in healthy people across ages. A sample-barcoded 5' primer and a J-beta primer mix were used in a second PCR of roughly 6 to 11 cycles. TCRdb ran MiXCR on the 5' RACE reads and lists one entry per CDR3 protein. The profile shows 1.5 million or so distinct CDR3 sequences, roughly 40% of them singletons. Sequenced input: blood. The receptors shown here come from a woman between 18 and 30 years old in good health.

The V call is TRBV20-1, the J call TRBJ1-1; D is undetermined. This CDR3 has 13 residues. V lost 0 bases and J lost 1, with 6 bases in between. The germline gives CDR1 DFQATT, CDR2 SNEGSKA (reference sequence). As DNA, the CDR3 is TGCAGTGCTAGAGATGTACGGAACACTGAAGCTTTCTTT. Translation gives CSARDVRNTEAFF.

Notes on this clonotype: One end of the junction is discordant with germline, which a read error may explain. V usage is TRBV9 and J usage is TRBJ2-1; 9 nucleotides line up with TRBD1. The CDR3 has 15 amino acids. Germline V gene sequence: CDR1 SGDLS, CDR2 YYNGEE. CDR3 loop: CARSVEGQGYNEQFF. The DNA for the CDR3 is TGTGCCCGCAGCGTAGAGGGACAGGGTTACAATGAGCAGTTCTTC.

The CDR3 loop is CASSVARASGDRTDTQYF. CDR3 nucleotides: TGTGCCAGCAGCGTAGCTCGGGCTAGCGGGGACCGCACAGATACGCAGTATTTT. This rearrangement joins TRBV9 to TRBJ2-3, with TRBD2 matching over 9 bases. The CDR3 is made up of 18 amino acids. The germline CDR1 and CDR2 sequences are SGDLS and YYNGEE. With V trimmed by 0 bases and J by 1 base, 9 bases remained unmatched.

The CDR3 bases are TGTGCCACTGGCGGGAGGACCTACGAGCAGTACTTC. It specifies CATGGRTYEQYF. The chain has TRBV12-3 or TRBV12-4 and TRBJ2-7; 8 bases line up with TRBD2. CDR3 length: 12 amino acids. V gave up 10 bases and J gave up 2 bases; unmatched junction bases: 4.

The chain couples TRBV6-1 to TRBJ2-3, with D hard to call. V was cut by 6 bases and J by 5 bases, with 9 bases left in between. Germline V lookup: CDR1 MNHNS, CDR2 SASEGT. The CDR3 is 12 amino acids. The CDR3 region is CASRAQEDTQYF. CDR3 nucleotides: TGTGCCAGCAGGGCCCAGGAAGATACGCAGTATTTT.

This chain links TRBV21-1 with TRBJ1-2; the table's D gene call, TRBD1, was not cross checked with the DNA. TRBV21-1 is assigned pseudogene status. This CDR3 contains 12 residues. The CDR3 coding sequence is TGTGCCAGCAGCAGGGGGGACAAGGGCTACACCTTC. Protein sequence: CASSRGDKGYTF.

CDR3 nucleotides: TGCGCCAGCAGCCTCCGGGGGCGGGGGGTAGATACGCAGTATTTT. Encoded protein: CASSLRGRGVDTQYF. The V gene is TRBV4-1, the J gene TRBJ2-3; 8 nucleotides align to TRBD2. This CDR3 has 15 residues. The V and J ends lost 4 bases and 5 bases, in that order; junction bases with no gene match: 8. The V gene's germline CDR1 is MGHRA and CDR2 YSYEKL.

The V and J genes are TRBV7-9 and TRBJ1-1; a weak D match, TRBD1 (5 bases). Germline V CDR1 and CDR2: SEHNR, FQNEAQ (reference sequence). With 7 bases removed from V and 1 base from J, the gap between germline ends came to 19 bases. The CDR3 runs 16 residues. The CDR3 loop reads CASTLGAGLGNTEAFF. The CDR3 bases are TGTGCCAGCACCCTTGGGGCGGGACTCGGGAACACTGAAGCTTTCTTT.

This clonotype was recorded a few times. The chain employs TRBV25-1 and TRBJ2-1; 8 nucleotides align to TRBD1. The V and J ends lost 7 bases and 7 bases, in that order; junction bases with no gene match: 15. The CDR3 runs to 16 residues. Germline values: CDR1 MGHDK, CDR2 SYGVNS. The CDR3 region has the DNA TGTGCCAGCACGAGCCCAGACAGGGGAATTTGGAATGAGCAGTTCTTC. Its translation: CASTSPDRGIWNEQFF.

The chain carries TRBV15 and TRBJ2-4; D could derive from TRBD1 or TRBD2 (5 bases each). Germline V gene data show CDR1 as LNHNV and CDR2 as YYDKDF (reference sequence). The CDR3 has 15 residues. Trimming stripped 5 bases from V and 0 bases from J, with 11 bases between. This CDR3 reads CATSGGATAKNIQYF. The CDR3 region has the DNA TGTGCCACCAGCGGGGGAGCCACAGCCAAAAACATTCAGTACTTC.

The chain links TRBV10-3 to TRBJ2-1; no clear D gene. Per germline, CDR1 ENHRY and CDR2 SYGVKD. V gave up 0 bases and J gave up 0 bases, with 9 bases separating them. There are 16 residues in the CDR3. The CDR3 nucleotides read TGTGCCATCAGTGAGTCTGTGGGCCTCTCCTACAATGAGCAGTTCTTC. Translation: CAISESVGLSYNEQFF.

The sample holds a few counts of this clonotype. The CDR3 coding sequence is TGCGCCAGCAGCTTTCGACTAGACCCCCCGAATGAGCAGTACTTC. The encoded protein is CASSFRLDPPNEQYF. The chain carries TRBV5-1 and TRBJ2-7; TRBD2 is a possible D gene (6 bases). V dropped 2 bases and J dropped 7 bases, with 19 bases sitting between them. Germline V gene data show CDR1 as SGHRS and CDR2 as YFSETQ. There are 15 residues in the CDR3.

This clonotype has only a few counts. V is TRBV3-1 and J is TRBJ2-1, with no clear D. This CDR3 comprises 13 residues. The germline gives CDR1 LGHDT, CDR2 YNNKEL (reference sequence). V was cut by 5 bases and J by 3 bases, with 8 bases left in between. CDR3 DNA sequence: TGTGCCAGCAGCTTTGGGGACTACAATGAGCAGTTCTTC. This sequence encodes CASSFGDYNEQFF.

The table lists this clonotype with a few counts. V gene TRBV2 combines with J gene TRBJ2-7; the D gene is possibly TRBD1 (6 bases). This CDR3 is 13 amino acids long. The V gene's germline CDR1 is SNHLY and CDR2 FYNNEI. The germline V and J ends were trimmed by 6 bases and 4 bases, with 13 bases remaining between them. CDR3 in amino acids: CASSNGQSYEQYF. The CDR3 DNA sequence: TGTGCCAGCAGCAACGGACAGTCTTACGAGCAGTACTTC.

CDR3 residues: CSARVGGVTNEKLFF. The CDR3 nucleotides are TGCAGTGCTAGGGTCGGGGGCGTTACTAATGAAAAACTGTTTTTT. The chain recombines TRBV20-1 with TRBJ1-4; D is possibly TRBD1 (6 bases). The CDR3 is made up of 15 amino acids. Trimming removed 3 bases from V and 2 bases from J, with 13 bases in between. Germline V CDR1 and CDR2: DFQATT, SNEGSKA (reference sequence).

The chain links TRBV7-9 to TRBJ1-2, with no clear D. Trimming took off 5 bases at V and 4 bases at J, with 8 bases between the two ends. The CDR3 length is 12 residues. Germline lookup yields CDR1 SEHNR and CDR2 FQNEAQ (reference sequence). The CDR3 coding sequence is TGTGCCAGCAGCCCCATCGCCTATGGCTACACCTTC. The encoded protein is CASSPIAYGYTF.

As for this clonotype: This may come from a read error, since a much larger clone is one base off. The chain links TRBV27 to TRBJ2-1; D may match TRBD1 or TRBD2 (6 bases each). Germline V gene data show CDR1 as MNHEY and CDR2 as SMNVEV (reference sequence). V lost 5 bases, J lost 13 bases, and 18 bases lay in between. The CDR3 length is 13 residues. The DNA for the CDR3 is TGTGCCAGCAGTAAAGGGGGGAAAGAGACCCAGTTCTTC. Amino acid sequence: CASSKGGKETQFF.

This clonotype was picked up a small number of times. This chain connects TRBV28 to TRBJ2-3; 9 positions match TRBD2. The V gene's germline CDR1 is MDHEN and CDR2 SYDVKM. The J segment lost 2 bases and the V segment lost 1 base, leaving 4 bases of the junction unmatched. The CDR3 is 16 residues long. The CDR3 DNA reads TGTGCCAGCAGTTTATACTCTAGCGGGGTCACAGATACGCAGTATTTT. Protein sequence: CASSLYSSGVTDTQYF.

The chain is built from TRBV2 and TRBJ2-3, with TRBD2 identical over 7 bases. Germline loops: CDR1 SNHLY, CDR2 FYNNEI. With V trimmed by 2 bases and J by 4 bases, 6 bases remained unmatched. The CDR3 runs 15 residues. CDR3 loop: CASSESAGGSDTQYF. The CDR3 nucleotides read TGTGCCAGCAGTGAATCGGCCGGGGGGTCAGATACGCAGTATTTT.

Written as DNA, the CDR3 is TGTGCCAGCAGCCGGGGACTAGCGGATTACAATGAGCAGTACTTC. It encodes CASSRGLADYNEQYF. V usage is TRBV6-2 or TRBV6-3 and J usage is TRBJ2-7; 11 positions match TRBD2. CDR3 length: 15 amino acids. V dropped 6 bases and J dropped 7; count of bases not matched to a gene: 11. The V gene's germline CDR1 is MNHEY and CDR2 SVGEGT.

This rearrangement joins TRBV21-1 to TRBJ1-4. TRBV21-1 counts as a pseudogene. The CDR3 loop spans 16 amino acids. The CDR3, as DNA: TGTGCCAGCAGCTCTAACGTGGAGTACTATAATGAAAAACTGTTTTTT. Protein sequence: CASSSNVEYYNEKLFF.

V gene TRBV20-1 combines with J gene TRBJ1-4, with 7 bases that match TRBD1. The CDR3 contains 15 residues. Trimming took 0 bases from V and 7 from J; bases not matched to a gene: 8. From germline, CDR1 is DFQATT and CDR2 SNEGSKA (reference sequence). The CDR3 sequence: CSARDLGGGAEKLFF. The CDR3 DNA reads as TGCAGTGCTAGAGATTTAGGAGGGGGCGCTGAAAAACTGTTTTTT.

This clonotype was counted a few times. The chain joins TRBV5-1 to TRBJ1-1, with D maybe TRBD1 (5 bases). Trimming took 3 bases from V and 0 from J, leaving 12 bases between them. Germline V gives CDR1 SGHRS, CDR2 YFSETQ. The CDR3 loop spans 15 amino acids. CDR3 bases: TGCGCCAGCAGCTGGGGGGGAGAGATGAACACTGAAGCTTTCTTT. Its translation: CASSWGGEMNTEAFF.

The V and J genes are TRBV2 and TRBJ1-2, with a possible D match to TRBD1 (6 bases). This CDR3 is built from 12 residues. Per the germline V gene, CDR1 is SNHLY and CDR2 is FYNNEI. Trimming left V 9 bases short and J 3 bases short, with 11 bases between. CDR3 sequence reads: CAREGVDYGYTF. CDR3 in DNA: TGTGCCAGAGAGGGGGTTGACTATGGCTACACCTTC.

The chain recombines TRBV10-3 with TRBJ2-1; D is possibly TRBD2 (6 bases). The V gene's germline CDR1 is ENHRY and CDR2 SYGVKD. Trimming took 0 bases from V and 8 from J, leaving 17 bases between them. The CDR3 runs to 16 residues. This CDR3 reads CAISESPEGVVDEQFF. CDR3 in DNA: TGTGCCATCAGTGAGTCGCCGGAGGGCGTTGTAGATGAGCAGTTCTTC.

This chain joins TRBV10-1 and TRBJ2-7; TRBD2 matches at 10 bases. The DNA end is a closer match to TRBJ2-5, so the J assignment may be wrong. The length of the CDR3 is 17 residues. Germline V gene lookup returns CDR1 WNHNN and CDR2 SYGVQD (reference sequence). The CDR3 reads CASSAGELAGLKETQYF. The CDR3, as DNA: TGCGCCAGCAGTGCAGGGGAACTAGCGGGGTTGAAAGAGACCCAGTACTTC.

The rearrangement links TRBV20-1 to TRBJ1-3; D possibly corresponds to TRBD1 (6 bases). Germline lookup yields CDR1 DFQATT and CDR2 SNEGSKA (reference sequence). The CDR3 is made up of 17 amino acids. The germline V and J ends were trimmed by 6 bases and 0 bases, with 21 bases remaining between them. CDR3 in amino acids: CSAHLGQGLNSGNTIYF. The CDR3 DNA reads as TGCAGTGCCCATCTAGGGCAGGGGTTAAACTCTGGAAACACCATATATTTT.